The rows below give T cell receptor beta chains drawn from one sample of a study of control samples from healthy donors and cancer patients. Here immunoSEQ multiplex PCR was the method, and the copy in TCRdb shows in-frame clones only, minus some. The repertoire includes some 200,000 clones, roughly 94% of them detected once, and roughly 1.6% sits in the top ten. The sample comprised blood. Receptor source: a man aged 45-65 years in good health. Each CDR3 is given with its conserved first and last residue. D genes are given only for firm matches. A clone size is listed for some rows: how often the clone was seen (once, few, many), or a class if it is expanded.

d_gene	v_gene	abundance	j_gene	CDR3aa	CDR3nt
NA	TRBV2	once	TRBJ1-2	CASRETTGSNYGYTF	TGTGCCAGCAGAGAAACGACAGGATCTAACTATGGCTACACCTTC
TRBD1	TRBV13	once	TRBJ2-7	CASSKGQESSYEQYF	TGTGCCAGCAGCAAAGGACAGGAGAGCTCCTACGAGCAGTACTTC
TRBD2	TRBV19	NA	TRBJ2-1	CASSSSGYNEQFF	TGTGCCAGTAGTAGTAGCGGGTACAATGAGCAGTTCTTC
TRBD1	TRBV11-2	NA	TRBJ1-2	CASSSQQGIRGYTF	TGTGCCAGCAGCTCCCAACAGGGGATTAGGGGCTACACCTTC
NA	TRBV7-9	NA	TRBJ1-4	CASSPGLSTNEKLFF	TGTGCCAGCAGTCCCGGGCTATCAACTAATGAAAAACTGTTTTTT
NA	TRBV2	NA	TRBJ2-3	CASIPGPGDTQYF	TGTGCCAGCATTCCGGGCCCGGGAGATACGCAGTATTTT
NA	TRBV6-2/TRBV6-3	NA	TRBJ1-2	CASSYSVSGGNYGYTF	TGTGCCAGCAGTTACTCGGTTTCTGGTGGGAACTATGGCTACACCTTC
NA	TRBV5-1	NA	TRBJ2-5	CASSLAGSSQETQYF	TGCGCCAGCAGCTTGGCCGGGAGCTCCCAAGAGACCCAGTACTTC
TRBD2	TRBV7-6	NA	TRBJ2-5	CASSSASGGKTQYF	TGTGCCAGCAGCTCGGCCAGCGGGGGAAAGACCCAGTACTTC
NA	TRBV6-5	NA	TRBJ2-3	CASSYSPSGDTDTQYF	TGTGCCAGCAGTTACTCCCCGTCGGGGGACACAGATACGCAGTATTTT
TRBD2	TRBV3-1/TRBV3-2	NA	TRBJ2-3	CASSTRLAGGRTDTQYF	TGTGCCAGCAGCACTCGACTAGCGGGGGGCCGCACAGATACGCAGTATTTT
NA	TRBV5-6	NA	TRBJ2-7	CASSLSAATEQYF	TGTGCCAGCAGCTTGTCGGCAGCGACTGAGCAGTACTTC
NA	TRBV10-1	NA	TRBJ2-3	CASSHGTRLGDTQYF	TGCGCCAGCAGCCATGGGACTCGGCTGGGAGATACGCAGTATTTT
NA	TRBV27	NA	TRBJ1-6	CASGLVETNSPLHF	TGTGCCAGCGGGCTTGTGGAGACGAATTCACCCCTCCACTTT
NA	TRBV4-1	once	TRBJ1-4	CASSEETSQRLGEKLFF	TGCGCCAGCAGCGAAGAGACCTCTCAGAGGTTAGGGGAAAAACTGTTTTTT
NA	TRBV20-1	NA	TRBJ1-1	CSANDRTKNTEAFF	TGCAGTGCTAATGACAGAACTAAGAACACTGAAGCTTTCTTT
TRBD1	TRBV10-3	NA	TRBJ1-5	CAISETGAGGQPQHF	TGTGCCATCAGTGAGACAGGGGCGGGAGGTCAGCCCCAGCATTTT
NA	TRBV2	NA	TRBJ2-1	CASSTTPSGEQFF	TGTGCCAGCAGTACTACCCCCAGCGGTGAGCAGTTCTTC
TRBD1	TRBV25-1	NA	TRBJ1-5	CASSRQGGYQPQHF	TGTGCCAGCAGTCGCCAAGGGGGCTATCAGCCCCAGCATTTT
TRBD1	TRBV30	NA	TRBJ1-6	CAWSVRGQGPTALHF	TGTGCCTGGAGTGTACGGGGACAGGGCCCTACGGCCCTCCACTTT
NA	TRBV3-1/TRBV3-2	NA	TRBJ2-1	CASSSLSEQFF	TGTGCCAGCAGTTCTTTAAGTGAGCAGTTCTTC
TRBD1	TRBV19	once	TRBJ1-1	CASSLQGRVEAFF	TGTGCCAGTAGCCTACAGGGGCGTGTTGAAGCTTTCTTT
NA	TRBV3-1/TRBV3-2	once	TRBJ1-1	CASSPRSQGNTEAFF	TGTGCCAGCAGCCCACGGTCGCAGGGTAACACTGAAGCTTTCTTT
NA	TRBV28	NA	TRBJ1-2	CASTLPGAGVYGYTF	TGTGCCAGCACCCTTCCGGGGGCAGGGGTCTATGGCTACACCTTC
NA	TRBV25-1	NA	TRBJ1-2	CASSGSGGLDGYTF	TGTGCCAGCAGTGGATCTGGGGGGCTGGATGGCTACACCTTC
NA	TRBV28	NA	TRBJ2-5	CASQMAGRARETQYF	TGTGCCAGCCAAATGGCAGGCCGGGCGAGGGAGACCCAGTACTTC
NA	TRBV11-2	NA	TRBJ2-5	CASSSLSRVQETQYF	TGTGCCAGCAGCTCCCTTTCGCGGGTGCAAGAGACCCAGTACTTC
NA	TRBV18	NA	TRBJ2-2	CASSPRTRGDTGELFF	TGTGCCAGCTCACCGAGGACTAGGGGGGACACCGGGGAGCTGTTTTTT
NA	TRBV5-1	NA	TRBJ1-6	CASRLEFGNSPLHF	TGCGCCAGCAGGCTGGAGTTTGGTAATTCACCCCTCCACTTT
TRBD2	TRBV19	once	TRBJ2-5	CASSIDGPRGLVETQYF	TGTGCCAGTAGTATAGATGGGCCGCGGGGGTTAGTAGAGACCCAGTACTTC
NA	TRBV9	NA	TRBJ2-3	CASSVSTDTQYF	TGTGCCAGCAGCGTCTCCACAGATACGCAGTATTTT
NA	TRBV29-1	NA	TRBJ1-1	CSVEVIRGTTEAFF	TGCAGCGTTGAAGTTATCAGGGGAACTACTGAAGCTTTCTTT
NA	TRBV6-1	NA	TRBJ2-5	CASSEASPSQETQYF	TGTGCCAGCAGTGAAGCGAGCCCGTCCCAAGAGACCCAGTACTTC
NA	TRBV5-6	NA	TRBJ2-7	CASTILDRSEQYF	TGTGCCAGCACTATACTTGACAGGAGCGAGCAGTACTTC
NA	TRBV6-1	NA	TRBJ2-7	CASSEQREQYF	TGTGCCAGCAGTGAACAGAGAGAGCAGTACTTC
TRBD2	TRBV9	NA	TRBJ2-3	CASSVVGLAGGTQYF	TGTGCCAGCAGCGTAGTGGGACTAGCGGGGGGTACGCAGTATTTT
NA	TRBV2	NA	TRBJ2-7	CASSYSYEQYF	TGTGCCAGCAGTTACTCCTACGAGCAGTACTTC
NA	TRBV7-9	NA	TRBJ1-1	CASSVPGTATQAFF	TGTGCCAGCAGCGTACCCGGGACGGCTACACAAGCTTTCTTT
NA	TRBV28	NA	TRBJ1-3	CASSGPGLTPSGNTIYF	TGTGCCAGCAGCGGTCCGGGACTCACTCCCTCTGGAAACACCATATATTTT
TRBD1	TRBV15	NA	TRBJ1-4	CATSPRTGGTEKLFF	TGTGCCACCAGCCCCCGGACAGGGGGAACTGAAAAACTGTTTTTT
NA	TRBV7-8	NA	TRBJ1-5	CASSFDSGNNQPQHF	TGTGCCAGCAGCTTTGATTCAGGAAACAATCAGCCCCAGCATTTT
NA	TRBV7-8	NA	TRBJ1-3	CASSFGSRGARNTIYF	TGTGCCAGCAGCTTCGGGAGTAGAGGGGCCAGAAACACCATATATTTT
NA	TRBV6-5	NA	TRBJ1-5	CASTRAGGNQPQHF	TGTGCCAGCACCCGAGCGGGTGGTAATCAGCCCCAGCATTTT